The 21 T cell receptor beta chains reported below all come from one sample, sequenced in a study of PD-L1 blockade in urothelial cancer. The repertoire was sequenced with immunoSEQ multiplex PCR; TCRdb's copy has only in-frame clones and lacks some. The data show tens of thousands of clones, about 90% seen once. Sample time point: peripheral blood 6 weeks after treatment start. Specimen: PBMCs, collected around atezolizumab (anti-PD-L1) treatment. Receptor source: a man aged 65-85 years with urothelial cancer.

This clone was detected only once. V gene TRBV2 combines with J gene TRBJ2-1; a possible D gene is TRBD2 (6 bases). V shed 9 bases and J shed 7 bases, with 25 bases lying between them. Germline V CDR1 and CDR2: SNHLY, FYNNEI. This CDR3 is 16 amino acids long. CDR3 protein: CASAEEGRGSQNEQFF. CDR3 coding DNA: TGTGCCAGTGCTGAGGAGGGGCGCGGATCACAGAATGAGCAGTTCTTC.

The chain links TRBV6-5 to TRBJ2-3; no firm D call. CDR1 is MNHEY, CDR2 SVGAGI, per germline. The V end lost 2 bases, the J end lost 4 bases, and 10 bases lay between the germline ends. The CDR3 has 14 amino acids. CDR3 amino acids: CASSYAPAADTQYF. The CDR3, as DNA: TGTGCCAGCAGTTACGCGCCTGCTGCAGATACGCAGTATTTT.

The CDR3 bases are TGCGCCAGCAGTTCGGGACTAGCAAGGAACGAGCAGTACTTC. It codes for CASSSGLARNEQYF. The chain uses TRBV10-1 and TRBJ2-7; 9 bases are shared with TRBD2. Trimming cost V 5 bases and J 5 bases; bases outside gene matches: 7. Germline V gives CDR1 WNHNN, CDR2 SYGVQD (reference sequence). This CDR3 contains 14 residues.

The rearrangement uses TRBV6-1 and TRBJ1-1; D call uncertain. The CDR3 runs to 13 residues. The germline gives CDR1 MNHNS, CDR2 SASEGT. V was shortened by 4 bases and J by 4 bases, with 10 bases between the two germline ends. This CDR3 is CASSAPGITEAFF. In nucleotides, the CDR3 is TGTGCCAGCAGTGCCCCGGGGATCACTGAAGCTTTCTTT.

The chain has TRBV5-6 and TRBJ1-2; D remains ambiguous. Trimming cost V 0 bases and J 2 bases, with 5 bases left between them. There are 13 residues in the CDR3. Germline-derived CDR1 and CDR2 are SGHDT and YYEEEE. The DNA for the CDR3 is TGTGCCAGCAGCTTGGGAGCCAACTATGGCTACACCTTC. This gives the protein CASSLGANYGYTF.

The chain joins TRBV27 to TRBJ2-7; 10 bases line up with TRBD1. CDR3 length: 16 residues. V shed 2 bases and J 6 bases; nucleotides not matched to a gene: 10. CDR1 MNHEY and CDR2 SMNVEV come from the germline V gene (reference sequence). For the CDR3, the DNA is TGTGCCAGCAGTTTAATTTCTAGGACAGGGGGGGCCGAGCAGTACTTC. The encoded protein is CASSLISRTGGAEQYF.

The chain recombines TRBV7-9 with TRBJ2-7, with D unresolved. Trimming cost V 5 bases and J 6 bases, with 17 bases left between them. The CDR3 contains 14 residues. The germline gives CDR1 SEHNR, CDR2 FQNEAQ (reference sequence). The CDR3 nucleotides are TGTGCCAGCAGCCCGGTCCGTTCTCCCGGCGAGCAGTACTTC. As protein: CASSPVRSPGEQYF.

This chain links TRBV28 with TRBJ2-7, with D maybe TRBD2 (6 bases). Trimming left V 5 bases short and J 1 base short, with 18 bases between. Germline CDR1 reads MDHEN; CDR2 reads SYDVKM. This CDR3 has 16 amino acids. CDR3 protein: CASSPWLYRESYEQYF. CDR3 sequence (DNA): TGTGCCAGCAGTCCTTGGCTCTACCGGGAGTCCTACGAGCAGTACTTC.

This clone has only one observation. CDR3 in amino acids: CATSGQTGGQRLNQPQHF. For the CDR3, the DNA is TGTGCCACCAGCGGACAGACAGGGGGCCAAAGACTCAATCAGCCCCAGCATTTT. This chain links TRBV15 with TRBJ1-5; 10 positions match TRBD1. The ends lost 5 bases at V and 3 bases at J; junction bases unmatched: 13. Germline V gives CDR1 LNHNV, CDR2 YYDKDF (reference sequence). CDR3 length equals 18 residues.

The CDR3 loop reads CASSPTGGEAFF. The CDR3 DNA reads TGTGCCAGCAGCCCGACCGGAGGGGAAGCTTTCTTT. This chain links TRBV6-1 with TRBJ1-1; no clear D gene. Trimming took 6 bases from V and 8 from J, leaving 13 bases between them. Germline V gene lookup returns CDR1 MNHNS and CDR2 SASEGT. This CDR3 contains 12 residues.

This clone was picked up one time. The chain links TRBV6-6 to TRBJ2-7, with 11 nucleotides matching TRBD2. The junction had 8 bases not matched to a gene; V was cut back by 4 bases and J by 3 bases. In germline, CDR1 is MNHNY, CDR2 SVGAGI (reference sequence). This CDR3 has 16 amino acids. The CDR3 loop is CASSSGGTSGRYEQYF. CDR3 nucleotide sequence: TGTGCCAGCAGTTCAGGCGGGACTAGCGGTCGCTACGAGCAGTACTTC.

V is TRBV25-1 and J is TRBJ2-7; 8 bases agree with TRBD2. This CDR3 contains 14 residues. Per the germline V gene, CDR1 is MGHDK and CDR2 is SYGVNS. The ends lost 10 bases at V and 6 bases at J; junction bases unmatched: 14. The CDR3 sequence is CATTREGLISEQYF. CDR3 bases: TGTGCCACCACCCGGGAGGGGCTTATAAGCGAGCAGTACTTC.

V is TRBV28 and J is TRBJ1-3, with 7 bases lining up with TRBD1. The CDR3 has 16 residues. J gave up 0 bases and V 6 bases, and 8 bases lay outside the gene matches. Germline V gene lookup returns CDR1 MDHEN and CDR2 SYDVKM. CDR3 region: CASSFGQVLSGNTIYF. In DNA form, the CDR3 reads TGTGCCAGCAGCTTCGGACAGGTACTCTCTGGAAACACCATATATTTT.

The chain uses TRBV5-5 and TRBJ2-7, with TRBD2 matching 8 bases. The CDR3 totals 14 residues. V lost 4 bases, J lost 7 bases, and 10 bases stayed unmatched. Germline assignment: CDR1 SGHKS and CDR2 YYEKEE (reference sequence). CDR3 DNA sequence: TGTGCCAGCAGCCTAGGGACTAGGACGGGGGAGCAGTACTTC. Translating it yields CASSLGTRTGEQYF.

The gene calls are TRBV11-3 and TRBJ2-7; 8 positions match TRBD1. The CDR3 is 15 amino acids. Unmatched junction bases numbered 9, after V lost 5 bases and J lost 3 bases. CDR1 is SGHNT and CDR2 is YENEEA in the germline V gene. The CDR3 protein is CASSAGQGPFYEQYF. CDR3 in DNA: TGTGCCAGCAGCGCAGGACAGGGACCCTTCTACGAGCAGTACTTC.

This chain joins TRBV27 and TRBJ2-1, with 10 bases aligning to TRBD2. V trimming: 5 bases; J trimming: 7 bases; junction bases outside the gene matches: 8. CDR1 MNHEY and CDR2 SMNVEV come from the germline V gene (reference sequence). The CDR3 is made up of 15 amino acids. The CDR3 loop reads CASSLVAGGFNEQFF. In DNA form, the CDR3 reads TGTGCCAGCAGTCTCGTAGCGGGAGGCTTTAATGAGCAGTTCTTC.

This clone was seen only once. The CDR3 sequence is CASSKYRAADTQYF. Written as DNA, the CDR3 is TGTGCCAGCAGTAAGTACAGGGCCGCAGATACGCAGTATTTT. The chain recombines TRBV6-5 with TRBJ2-3, with D possibly TRBD1 on 6 matching bases. Per germline, CDR1 MNHEY and CDR2 SVGAGI. The V and J ends lost 5 bases and 4 bases respectively, with 13 bases between them. The CDR3 loop spans 14 amino acids.

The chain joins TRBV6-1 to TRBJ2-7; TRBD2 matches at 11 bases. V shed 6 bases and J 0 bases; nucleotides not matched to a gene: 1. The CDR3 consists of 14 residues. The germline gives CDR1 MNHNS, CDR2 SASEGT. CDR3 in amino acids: CASRGLAASYEQYF. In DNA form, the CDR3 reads TGTGCCAGCAGGGGACTAGCGGCCTCCTACGAGCAGTACTTC.

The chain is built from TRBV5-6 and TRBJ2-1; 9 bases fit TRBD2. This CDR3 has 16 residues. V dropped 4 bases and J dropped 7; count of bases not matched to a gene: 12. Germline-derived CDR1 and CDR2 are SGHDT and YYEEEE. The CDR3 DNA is TGTGCCAGCAGCCCAGTAGCGGGAGAGTTTGTGAATGAGCAGTTCTTC. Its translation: CASSPVAGEFVNEQFF.

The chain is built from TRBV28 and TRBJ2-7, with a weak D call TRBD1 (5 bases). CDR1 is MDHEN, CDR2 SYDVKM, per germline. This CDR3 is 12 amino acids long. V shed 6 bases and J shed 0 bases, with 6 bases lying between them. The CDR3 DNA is TGTGCCAGCAGGACAGCCTCCTACGAGCAGTACTTC. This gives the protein CASRTASYEQYF.

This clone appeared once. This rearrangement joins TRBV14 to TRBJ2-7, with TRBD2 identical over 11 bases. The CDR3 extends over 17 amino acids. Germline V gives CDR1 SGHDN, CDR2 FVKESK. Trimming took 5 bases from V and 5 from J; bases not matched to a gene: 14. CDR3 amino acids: CASSGPPIAGGPNEQYF. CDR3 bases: TGTGCCAGCAGCGGTCCCCCTATAGCGGGAGGGCCCAACGAGCAGTACTTC.